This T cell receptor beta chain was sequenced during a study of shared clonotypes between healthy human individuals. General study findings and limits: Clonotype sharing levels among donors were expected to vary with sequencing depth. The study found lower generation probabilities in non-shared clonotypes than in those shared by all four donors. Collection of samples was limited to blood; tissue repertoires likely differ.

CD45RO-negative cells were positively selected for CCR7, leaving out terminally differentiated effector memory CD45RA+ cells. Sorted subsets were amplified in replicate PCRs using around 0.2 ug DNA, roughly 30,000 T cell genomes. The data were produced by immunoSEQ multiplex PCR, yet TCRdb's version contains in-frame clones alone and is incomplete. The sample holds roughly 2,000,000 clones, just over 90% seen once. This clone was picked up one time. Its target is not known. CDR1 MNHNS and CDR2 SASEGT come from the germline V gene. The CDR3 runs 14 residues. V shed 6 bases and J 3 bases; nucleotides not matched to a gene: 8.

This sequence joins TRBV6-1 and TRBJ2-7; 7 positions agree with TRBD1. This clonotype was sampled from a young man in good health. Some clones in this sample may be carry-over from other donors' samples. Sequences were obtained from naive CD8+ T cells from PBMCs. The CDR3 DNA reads TGTGCCAGCAGCCTCCAAGGGGGCGGCTACGAGCAGTACTTC. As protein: CASSLQGGGYEQYF.